The rows below give T cell receptor beta chains drawn from one sample of a study of PD-L1 blockade in urothelial cancer. TCRdb's table, derived via immunoSEQ multiplex PCR, lists solely in-frame clones and lacks some. Of approximately 120,000 clones detected, roughly 86% appear once; the ten largest clones hold 2.4%. Here the sequenced sample was PBMCs, taken around atezolizumab (anti-PD-L1) treatment. The receptors were gathered from a man aged 45-60 years with urothelial cancer. Each CDR3 is given with its conserved first and last residue. The order of the fields is J gene, clone size, D gene, V gene, CDR3 DNA, CDR3 protein. D genes are given only for firm matches. Expanded clones are given a class, and other clones once, few, many or no size at all.

J: TRBJ1-5; size: .; D: .; V: TRBV5-1; DNA: TGCGCCAGCAGCTCAACCGGGTCTCCCGATCAGCCCCAGCATTTT; CDR3: CASSSTGSPDQPQHF
J: TRBJ1-2; size: .; D: .; V: TRBV14; DNA: TGTGCCAGCAGCCCCCGGGCGGGTCTCCGGGGAATGGACTATGGCTACACCTTC; CDR3: CASSPRAGLRGMDYGYTF
J: TRBJ1-1; size: .; D: .; V: TRBV21-1; DNA: TGTGCCAGCAGCACCGGGACAGGGGGACGGGACACTGAAGCTTTCTTT; CDR3: CASSTGTGGRDTEAFF
J: TRBJ2-5; size: .; D: TRBD2; V: TRBV7-2; DNA: TGTGCCAGCAGCTTGGGAGGGACTAGCGGACATAAGGGGACCCAGTACTTC; CDR3: CASSLGGTSGHKGTQYF
J: TRBJ2-1; size: .; D: TRBD2; V: TRBV11-2; DNA: TGTGCCAGCAGCCCTCGATGGGGAGGGGAGAACAATGAGCAGTTCTTC; CDR3: CASSPRWGGENNEQFF
J: TRBJ2-7; size: .; D: .; V: TRBV7-3; DNA: TGTGCCAGCAGCTTAGACTTGGGCGAGCAGTACTTC; CDR3: CASSLDLGEQYF
J: TRBJ2-3; size: .; D: .; V: TRBV19; DNA: TGTGCCAGTAAGAACGCGGCATATAGCACAGATACGCAGTATTTT; CDR3: CASKNAAYSTDTQYF
J: TRBJ1-6; size: .; D: .; V: TRBV18; DNA: TGTGCCAGCTCACCCCAAGAAAGTGGAGCAGCTTCACCCCTCCACTTT; CDR3: CASSPQESGAASPLHF
J: TRBJ1-1; size: .; D: .; V: TRBV19; DNA: TGTGCCAGTAGTAGAGGTGCAGGGGTGAACACTGAAGCTTTCTTT; CDR3: CASSRGAGVNTEAFF
J: TRBJ2-1; size: .; D: .; V: TRBV7-3; DNA: TGTGCCAGCAGCAGGGGTGCACCCCACAATGAGCAGTTCTTC; CDR3: CASSRGAPHNEQFF
J: TRBJ1-1; size: few; D: .; V: TRBV7-9; DNA: TGTGCCAGCAGCCCGGACGGGAGGACTGAAGCTTTCTTT; CDR3: CASSPDGRTEAFF
J: TRBJ2-5; size: .; D: .; V: TRBV6-6; DNA: TGTGCCAGCAGTTTGACGGAGCAAGAGACCCAGTACTTC; CDR3: CASSLTEQETQYF
J: TRBJ2-3; size: few; D: TRBD2; V: TRBV6-1; DNA: TGTGCCAGCAGTGATAGCGGGAGGGCTAAGGGAGCAGATACGCAGTATTTT; CDR3: CASSDSGRAKGADTQYF
J: TRBJ2-1; size: .; D: TRBD2; V: TRBV27; DNA: TGTGCCAGCATGAAGCTAAGCGGGAGTTCGAACTACAATGAGCAGTTCTTC; CDR3: CASMKLSGSSNYNEQFF
J: TRBJ1-6; size: once; D: .; V: TRBV7-6; DNA: TGTGCCAGCAGCTTAGCATCAGGGAATAATTCACCCCTCCACTTT; CDR3: CASSLASGNNSPLHF
J: TRBJ1-4; size: .; D: .; V: TRBV7-6; DNA: TGTGCCAGCAGCTTAGTTGCCCTACCGGGAAAACTGTTTTTT; CDR3: CASSLVALPGKLFF
J: TRBJ2-3; size: .; D: .; V: TRBV7-2; DNA: TGTGCCAGCAGCCCCCAACCCACTAGCACAGATACGCAGTATTTT; CDR3: CASSPQPTSTDTQYF
J: TRBJ1-5; size: .; D: .; V: TRBV7-3; DNA: TGTGCCAGCAGCTTAAACCTGCCGAACCGGGTCCATCAGCCCCAGCATTTT; CDR3: CASSLNLPNRVHQPQHF
J: TRBJ2-1; size: .; D: .; V: TRBV5-4; DNA: TGTGCCAGCAGCATCCGGGATGGTTCCTCCTACAATGAGCAGTTCTTC; CDR3: CASSIRDGSSYNEQFF
J: TRBJ1-3; size: .; D: .; V: TRBV4-1; DNA: TGCGCCAGCAGCCAAGTTGGAGCTGGAAACACCATATATTTT; CDR3: CASSQVGAGNTIYF
J: TRBJ2-5; size: .; D: TRBD1; V: TRBV18; DNA: TGTGCCAGCTCTCCCACAGGGGGACAGGAGACCCAGTACTTC; CDR3: CASSPTGGQETQYF
J: TRBJ1-5; size: once; D: .; V: TRBV30; DNA: TGTGCCTGGCCGACGGAAGGGGCCGTGAAGCCCCAGCATTTT; CDR3: CAWPTEGAVKPQHF
J: TRBJ2-5; size: .; D: TRBD2; V: TRBV7-3; DNA: TGTGCCAGCAGCCCGGGGACTAGCACGGGACAGACCCAGTACTTC; CDR3: CASSPGTSTGQTQYF
J: TRBJ2-2; size: .; D: .; V: TRBV30; DNA: TGTGCCTGGAGTGCCCCGAGGACGAACACCGGGGAGCTGTTTTTT; CDR3: CAWSAPRTNTGELFF
J: TRBJ2-7; size: .; D: .; V: TRBV20-1; DNA: TGCAGTGCTAGGCAGTACGAGCAGTACTTC; CDR3: CSARQYEQYF
J: TRBJ2-1; size: .; D: TRBD1; V: TRBV28; DNA: TGTGCCAGCAGTTCTCCCGGACAGGGGAGGGTTTACAATGAGCAGTTCTTC; CDR3: CASSSPGQGRVYNEQFF
J: TRBJ2-1; size: .; D: .; V: TRBV5-5; DNA: TGTGCCAGCCTAGGTCCCCAAAACTCCTACAATGAGCAGTTCTTC; CDR3: CASLGPQNSYNEQFF
J: TRBJ2-1; size: few; D: TRBD1; V: TRBV5-4; DNA: TGTGCCAGCAGCTCCGGGACAGGCTACAATGAGCAGTTCTTC; CDR3: CASSSGTGYNEQFF
J: TRBJ2-1; size: .; D: .; V: TRBV4-1; DNA: TGCGCCAGCAGCCAGACTATTACAGGGTTCCCCTACAATGAGCAGTTCTTC; CDR3: CASSQTITGFPYNEQFF
J: TRBJ2-5; size: .; D: .; V: TRBV7-6; DNA: TGTGCCAGCAGCTTATCAGGGGTCCAGGAGACCCAGTACTTC; CDR3: CASSLSGVQETQYF
J: TRBJ2-1; size: .; D: TRBD1; V: TRBV7-6; DNA: TGTGCCAGCAGCGTGAGACAGGGGGCCTACAATGAGCAGTTCTTC; CDR3: CASSVRQGAYNEQFF
J: TRBJ2-1; size: .; D: .; V: TRBV4-1; DNA: TGCGCCAGCAGCCAAGTCATTGATGAGCAGTTCTTC; CDR3: CASSQVIDEQFF
J: TRBJ2-7; size: .; D: .; V: TRBV6-1; DNA: TGTGCCAGCAGTGCGACAGGCGTCAGCGAGCAGTACTTC; CDR3: CASSATGVSEQYF
J: TRBJ1-2; size: .; D: TRBD1; V: TRBV6-5; DNA: TGTGCCAGCAGTTACCAGGGGGATGGCTACACCTTC; CDR3: CASSYQGDGYTF
J: TRBJ2-3; size: .; D: .; V: TRBV28; DNA: TGTGCCAGCAGTTTTGGGGGGAACACAGATACGCAGTATTTT; CDR3: CASSFGGNTDTQYF